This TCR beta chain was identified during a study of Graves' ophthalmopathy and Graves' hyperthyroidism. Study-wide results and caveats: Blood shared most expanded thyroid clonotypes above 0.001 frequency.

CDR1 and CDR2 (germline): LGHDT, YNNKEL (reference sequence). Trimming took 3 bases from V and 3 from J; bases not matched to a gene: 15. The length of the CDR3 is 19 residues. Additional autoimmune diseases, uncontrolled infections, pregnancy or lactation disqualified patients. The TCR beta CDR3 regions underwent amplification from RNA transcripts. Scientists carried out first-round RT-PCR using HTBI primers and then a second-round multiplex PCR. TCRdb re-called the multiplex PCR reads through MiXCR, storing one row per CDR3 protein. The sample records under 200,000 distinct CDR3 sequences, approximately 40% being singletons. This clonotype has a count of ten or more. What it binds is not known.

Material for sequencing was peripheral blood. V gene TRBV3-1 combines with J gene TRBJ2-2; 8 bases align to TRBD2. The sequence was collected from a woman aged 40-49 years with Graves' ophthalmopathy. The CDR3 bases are TGTGCCAGCAGCCACTCCCAAGGAAAGGGACTAGATTACACCGGGGAGCTGTTTTTT. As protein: CASSHSQGKGLDYTGELFF.